These T cell receptor beta chains were read from a single sample in a study of T cell responses to AZD1222 COVID-19 vaccine. Libraries were prepared by immunoSEQ multiplex PCR; TCRdb keeps only in-frame clonotypes and omits some of them. The sample includes under 130,000 clones, around 94% of them seen just once. The starting material was peripheral blood, obtained on day 0 of AZD1222 vaccination. Source of these receptors: an adult in good health. The CDR3 runs from the conserved cysteine through the conserved F or W. Fields, in order: V gene, D gene, clone size, J gene, CDR3 DNA, CDR3 protein. A D gene is named only where the DNA matches it firmly. Clone size appears in some rows only: once, few, many, or a class for an expanded clone.

>TRBV2|TRBD2|.|TRBJ2-3
TGTGCCAGCCGTCGTACGGGAGGAACCGATACGCAGTATTTT
CASRRTGGTDTQYF
>TRBV5-1|.|once|TRBJ2-5
TGCGCCAGCAGTATTGTAGTTGCCCTGGGTCTAGAAACCCAGTACTTC
CASSIVVALGLETQYF
>TRBV10-3|.|.|TRBJ2-7
TGTGCCATCAGAGCAGTAGACAGAACCTACGAGCAGTACTTC
CAIRAVDRTYEQYF
>TRBV19|.|few|TRBJ1-1
TGTGCCAGTAGTATTGGGCTTTACACTGAAGCTTTCTTT
CASSIGLYTEAFF
>TRBV10-3|.|.|TRBJ1-5
TGTGCCATCAGTGATAAGAGACAGAGCAATCAGCCCCAGCATTTT
CAISDKRQSNQPQHF
>TRBV7-5|.|.|TRBJ1-1
TGTGCCAGAAGCTTAGGTGAGGGGGCAGGGCAGAACACTGAAGCTTTCTTT
CARSLGEGAGQNTEAFF
>TRBV19|.|few|TRBJ1-5
TGTGCCAGTAGTATTAGGGCCCACCGGCAGCCCCAGCATTTT
CASSIRAHRQPQHF
>TRBV3-1/TRBV3-2|.|.|TRBJ1-2
TGTGCCAGCAGCCAATTGGACCGGGGCTACACCTTC
CASSQLDRGYTF
>TRBV27|.|.|TRBJ1-1
TGTGCCAGCAGTTTTAACAGGGTGAACACTGAAGCTTTCTTT
CASSFNRVNTEAFF
>TRBV7-2|.|.|TRBJ2-6
TGTGCCAGCAGCTTCCGGCCCTCTGGGGCCAACGTCCTGACTTTC
CASSFRPSGANVLTF
>TRBV18|TRBD1|.|TRBJ1-3
TGTGCCAGCTCACCACGGACAGGGTTCTCTGGAAACACCATATATTTT
CASSPRTGFSGNTIYF
>TRBV5-8|.|.|TRBJ1-1
TGTGCCAGCAGCTTGTACACAGTGAACACTGAAGCTTTCTTT
CASSLYTVNTEAFF
>TRBV4-1|TRBD2|.|TRBJ2-1
TGCGCCAGCAGCCAAGGGCTTCTAGCGGGGGGACACAATGAGCAGTTCTTC
CASSQGLLAGGHNEQFF
>TRBV2|TRBD1|.|TRBJ1-5
TGTGCCAGCAGTCGACAGGGGGATAGCAATCAGCCCCAGCATTTT
CASSRQGDSNQPQHF
>TRBV5-4|TRBD2|.|TRBJ2-1
TGTGCCAGCAGCGGGGGACTAGCGGCCTACAATGAGCAGTTCTTC
CASSGGLAAYNEQFF
>TRBV4-3|.|once|TRBJ2-2
TGCGCCAGCAGCCAAGAGAGCAGGGGGGGTATAACCGGGGAGCTGTTTTTT
CASSQESRGGITGELFF
>TRBV30|.|.|TRBJ1-2
TGTGCCTGGAGGGGCCGGGACCCCAGGTCAGGAAACTATGGCTACACCTTC
CAWRGRDPRSGNYGYTF